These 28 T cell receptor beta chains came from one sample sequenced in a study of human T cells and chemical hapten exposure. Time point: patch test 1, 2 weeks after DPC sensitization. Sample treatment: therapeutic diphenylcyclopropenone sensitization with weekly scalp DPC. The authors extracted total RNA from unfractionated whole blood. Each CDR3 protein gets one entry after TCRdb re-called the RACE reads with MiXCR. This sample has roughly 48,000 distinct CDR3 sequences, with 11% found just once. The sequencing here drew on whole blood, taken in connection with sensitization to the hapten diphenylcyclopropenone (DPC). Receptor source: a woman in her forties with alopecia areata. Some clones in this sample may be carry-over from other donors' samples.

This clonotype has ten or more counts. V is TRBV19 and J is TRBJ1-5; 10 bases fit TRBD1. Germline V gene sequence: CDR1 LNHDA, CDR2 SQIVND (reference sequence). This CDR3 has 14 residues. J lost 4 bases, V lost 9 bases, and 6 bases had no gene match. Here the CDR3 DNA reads TGTGCCAGCTCACCGGGACAGGGGAATCAGCCCCAGCATTTT. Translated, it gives CASSPGQGNQPQHF.

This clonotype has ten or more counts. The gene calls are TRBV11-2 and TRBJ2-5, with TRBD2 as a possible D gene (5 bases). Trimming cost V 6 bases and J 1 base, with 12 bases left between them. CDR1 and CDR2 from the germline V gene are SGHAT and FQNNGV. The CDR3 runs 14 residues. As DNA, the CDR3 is TGTGCCAGCAGTCCGGGGTACACCCAAGAGACCCAGTACTTC. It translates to CASSPGYTQETQYF.

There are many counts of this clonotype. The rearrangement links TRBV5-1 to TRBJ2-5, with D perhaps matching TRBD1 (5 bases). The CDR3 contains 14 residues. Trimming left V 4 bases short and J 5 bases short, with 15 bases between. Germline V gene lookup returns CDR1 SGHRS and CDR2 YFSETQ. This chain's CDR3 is CASSPGHIGETQYF. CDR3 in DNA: TGCGCCAGCAGCCCCGGACACATCGGGGAGACCCAGTACTTC. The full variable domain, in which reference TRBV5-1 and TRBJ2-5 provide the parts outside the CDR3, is KAGVTQTPRYLIKTRGQQVTLSCSPISGHRSVSWYQQTPGQGLQFLFEYFSETQRNKGNFPGRFSGRQFSNSRSEMNVSTLELGDSALYLCASSPGHIGETQYFGPGTRLLVL.

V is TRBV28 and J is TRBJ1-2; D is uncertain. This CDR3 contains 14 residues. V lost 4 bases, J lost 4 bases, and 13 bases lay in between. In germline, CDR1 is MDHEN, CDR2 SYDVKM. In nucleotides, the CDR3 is TGTGCCAGCAGTTCCCCGGCGGTAGTCTATGGCTACACCTTC. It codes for CASSSPAVVYGYTF.

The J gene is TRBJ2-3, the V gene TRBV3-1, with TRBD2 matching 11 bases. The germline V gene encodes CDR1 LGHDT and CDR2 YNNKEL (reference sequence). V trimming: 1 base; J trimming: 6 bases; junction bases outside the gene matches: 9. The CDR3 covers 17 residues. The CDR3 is CASSQVFTSGSVDTQYF. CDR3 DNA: TGTGCCAGCAGCCAAGTATTTACTAGCGGGAGTGTGGATACGCAGTATTTT.

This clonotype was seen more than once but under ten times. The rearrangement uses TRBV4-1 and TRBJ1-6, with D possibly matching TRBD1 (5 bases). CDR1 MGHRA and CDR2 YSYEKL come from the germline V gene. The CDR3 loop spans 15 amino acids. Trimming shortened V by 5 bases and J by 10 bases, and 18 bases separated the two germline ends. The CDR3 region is CASSSGRGGLSPLHF. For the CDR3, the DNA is TGCGCCAGCAGCTCTGGAAGGGGTGGGCTGTCACCCCTCCACTTT.

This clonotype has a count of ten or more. The CDR3, as DNA: TGTGCCAGCAGCTGGGGCCTAGGGAACACTGAAGCTTTCTTT. Its translation is CASSWGLGNTEAFF. The gene calls are TRBV11-3 and TRBJ1-1, with D tentatively TRBD1 (5 bases). Germline CDR1 and CDR2: SGHNT and YENEEA. The CDR3 totals 14 residues. V was shortened by 4 bases and J by 1 base, with 10 bases between the two germline ends.

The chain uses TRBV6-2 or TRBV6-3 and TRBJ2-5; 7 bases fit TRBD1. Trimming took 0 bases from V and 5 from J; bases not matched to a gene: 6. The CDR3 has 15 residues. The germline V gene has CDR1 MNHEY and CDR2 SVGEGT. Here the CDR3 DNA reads TGTGCCAGCAGTTACTCGAAGACAGGGAGCGAGACCCAGTACTTC. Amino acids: CASSYSKTGSETQYF.

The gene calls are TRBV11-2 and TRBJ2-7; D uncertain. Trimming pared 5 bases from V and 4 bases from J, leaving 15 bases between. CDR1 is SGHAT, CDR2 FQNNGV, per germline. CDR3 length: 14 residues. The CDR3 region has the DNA TGTGCCAGCAGCGAAATGGACCTTGAGTACGAGCAGTACTTC. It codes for CASSEMDLEYEQYF.

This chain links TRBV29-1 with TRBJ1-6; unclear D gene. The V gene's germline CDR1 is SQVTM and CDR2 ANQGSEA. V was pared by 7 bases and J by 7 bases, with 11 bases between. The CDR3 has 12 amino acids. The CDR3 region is CSARFTNSPLHF. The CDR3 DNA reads TGCAGCGCCCGATTTACCAATTCACCCCTCCACTTT. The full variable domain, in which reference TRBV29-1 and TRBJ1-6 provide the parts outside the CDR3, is SAVISQKPSRDICQRGTSLTIQCQVDSQVTMMFWYRQQPGQSLTLIATANQGSEATYESGFVIDKFPISRPNLTFSTLTVSNMSPEDSSIYLCSARFTNSPLHFGNGTRLTVT.

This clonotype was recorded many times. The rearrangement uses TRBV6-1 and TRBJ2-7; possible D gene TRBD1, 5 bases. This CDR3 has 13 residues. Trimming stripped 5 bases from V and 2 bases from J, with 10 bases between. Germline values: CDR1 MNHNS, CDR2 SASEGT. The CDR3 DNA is TGTGCCAGCAGTATGCGACAGACCTACGAGCAGTACTTC. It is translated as CASSMRQTYEQYF.

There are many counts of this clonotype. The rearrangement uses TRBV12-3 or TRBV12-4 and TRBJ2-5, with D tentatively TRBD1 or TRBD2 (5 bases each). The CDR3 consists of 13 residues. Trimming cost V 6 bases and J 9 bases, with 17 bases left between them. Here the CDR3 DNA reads TGTGCCAGCAGCAGGGATCAAGAGAGGGCCCAGTACTTC. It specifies CASSRDQERAQYF.

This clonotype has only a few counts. The CDR3 DNA reads TGTGCCAGCAGCATACTCAGCGGGGGAGGTGATACGCAGTATTTT. Protein: CASSILSGGGDTQYF. The gene calls are TRBV7-9 and TRBJ2-3; 8 bases are a match to TRBD2. J gave up 6 bases and V 5 bases, and 10 bases lay outside the gene matches. This CDR3 has 15 amino acids. The germline CDR1 and CDR2 sequences are SEHNR and FQNEAQ (reference sequence). Complete variable domain (other parts from reference TRBV7-9 and TRBJ2-3): DTGVSQNPRHKITKRGQNVTFRCDPISEHNRLYWYRQTLGQGPEFLTYFQNEAQLEKSRLLSDRFSAERPKGSFSTLEIQRTEQGDSAMYLCASSILSGGGDTQYFGPGTRLTVL.

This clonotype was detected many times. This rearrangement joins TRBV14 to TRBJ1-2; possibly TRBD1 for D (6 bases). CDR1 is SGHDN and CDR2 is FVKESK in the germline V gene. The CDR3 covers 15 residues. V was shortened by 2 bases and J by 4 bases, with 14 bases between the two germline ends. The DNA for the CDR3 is TGTGCCAGCAGCCAACGGGGGCGATCGATCTATGGCTACACCTTC. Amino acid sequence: CASSQRGRSIYGYTF.

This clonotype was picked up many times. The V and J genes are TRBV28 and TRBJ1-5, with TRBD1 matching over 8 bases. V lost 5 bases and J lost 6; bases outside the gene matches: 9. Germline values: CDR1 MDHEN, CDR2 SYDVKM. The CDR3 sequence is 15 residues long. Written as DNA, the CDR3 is TGTGCCAGCAGTCCGAGGACAGGACAGGGTCAGCCCCAGCATTTT. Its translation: CASSPRTGQGQPQHF. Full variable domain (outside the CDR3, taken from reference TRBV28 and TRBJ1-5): DVKVTQSSRYLVKRTGEKVFLECVQDMDHENMFWYRQDPGLGLRLIYFSYDVKMKEKGDIPEGYSVSREKKERFSLILESASTNQTSMYLCASSPRTGQGQPQHFGDGTRLSIL.

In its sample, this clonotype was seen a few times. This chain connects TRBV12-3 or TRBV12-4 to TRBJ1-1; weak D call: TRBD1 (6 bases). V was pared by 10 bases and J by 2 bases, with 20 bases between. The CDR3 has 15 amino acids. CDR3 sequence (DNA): TGTGCCACCCTACCACAGGGATATGCCAACACTGAAGCTTTCTTT. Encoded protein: CATLPQGYANTEAFF.

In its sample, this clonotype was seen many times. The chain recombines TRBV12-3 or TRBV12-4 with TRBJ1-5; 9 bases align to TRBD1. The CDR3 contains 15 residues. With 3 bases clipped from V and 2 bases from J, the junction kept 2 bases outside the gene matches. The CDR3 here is CASSLTGGGNQPQHF. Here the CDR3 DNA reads TGTGCCAGCAGTTTGACAGGGGGGGGCAATCAGCCCCAGCATTTT.

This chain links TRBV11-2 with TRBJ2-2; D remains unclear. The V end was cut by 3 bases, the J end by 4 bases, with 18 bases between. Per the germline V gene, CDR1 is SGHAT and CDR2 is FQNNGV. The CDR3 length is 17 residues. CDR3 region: CASSFVRSLIGTGELFF. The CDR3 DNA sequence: TGTGCCAGCAGCTTCGTTAGGAGTTTAATAGGCACCGGGGAGCTGTTTTTT.

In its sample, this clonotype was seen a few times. The DNA of the CDR3 is TGTGCCAGCAGCCGACGGCAAGAGACCCAGTACTTC. It encodes CASSRRQETQYF. The rearrangement links TRBV2 to TRBJ2-5; D is undetermined. The V gene's germline CDR1 is SNHLY and CDR2 FYNNEI. Trimming shortened V by 6 bases and J by 2 bases, and 7 bases separated the two germline ends. The CDR3 has 12 amino acids.

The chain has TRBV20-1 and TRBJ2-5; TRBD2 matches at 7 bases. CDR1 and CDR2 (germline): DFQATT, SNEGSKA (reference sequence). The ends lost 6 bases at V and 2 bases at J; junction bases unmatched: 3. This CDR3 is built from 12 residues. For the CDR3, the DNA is TGCAGTGCCGGCGGGGGTCAAGAGACCCAGTACTTC. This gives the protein CSAGGGQETQYF.

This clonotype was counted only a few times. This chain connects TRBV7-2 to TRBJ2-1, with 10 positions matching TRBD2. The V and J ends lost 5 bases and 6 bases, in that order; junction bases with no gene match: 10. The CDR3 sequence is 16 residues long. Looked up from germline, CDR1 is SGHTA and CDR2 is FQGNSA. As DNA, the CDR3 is TGTGCCAGCAGCCGGGGGCCTAGCGGGGGATTCAATGAGCAGTTCTTC. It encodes CASSRGPSGGFNEQFF.

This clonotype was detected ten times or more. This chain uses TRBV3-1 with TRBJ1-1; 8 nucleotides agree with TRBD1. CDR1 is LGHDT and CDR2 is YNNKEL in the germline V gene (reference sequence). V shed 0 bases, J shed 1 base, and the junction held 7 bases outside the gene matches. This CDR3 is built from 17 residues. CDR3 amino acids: CASSQEKQGGWNTEAFF. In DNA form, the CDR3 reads TGTGCCAGCAGCCAAGAGAAACAGGGGGGTTGGAACACTGAAGCTTTCTTT.

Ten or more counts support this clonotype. The CDR3 region is CATSALNNEQFF. In nucleotides, the CDR3 is TGTGCCACCAGCGCCCTAAACAATGAGCAGTTCTTC. The V call is TRBV24-1, the J call TRBJ2-1, with D unclear. The V gene's germline CDR1 is KGHDR and CDR2 SFDVKD. Trimming removed 7 bases at V and 5 bases at J, with 8 bases between. This CDR3 spans 12 amino acids.

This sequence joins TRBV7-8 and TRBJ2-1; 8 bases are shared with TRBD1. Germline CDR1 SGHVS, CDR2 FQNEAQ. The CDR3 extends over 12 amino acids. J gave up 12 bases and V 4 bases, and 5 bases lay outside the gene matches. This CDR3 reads CASSSDRVVQFF. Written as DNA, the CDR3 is TGTGCCAGCAGCTCGGACAGGGTTGTGCAGTTCTTC.

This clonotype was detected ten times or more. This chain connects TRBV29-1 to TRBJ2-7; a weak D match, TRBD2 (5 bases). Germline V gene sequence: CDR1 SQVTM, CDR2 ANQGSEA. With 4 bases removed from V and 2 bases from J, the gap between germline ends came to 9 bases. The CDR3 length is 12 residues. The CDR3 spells CSVVDGAYEQYF. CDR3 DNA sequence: TGCAGCGTTGTGGACGGGGCCTACGAGCAGTACTTC.

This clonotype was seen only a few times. The CDR3: CSARAGTGLVPTNEKLFF. DNA of the CDR3: TGCAGTGCTAGGGCCGGGACAGGGCTCGTTCCAACTAATGAAAAACTGTTTTTT. J is TRBJ1-4 and V is TRBV20-1; TRBD1 aligns across 9 bases. CDR1 is DFQATT and CDR2 is SNEGSKA in the germline V gene (reference sequence). This CDR3 has 18 amino acids. Unmatched junction bases numbered 11, after V lost 3 bases and J lost 0 bases.

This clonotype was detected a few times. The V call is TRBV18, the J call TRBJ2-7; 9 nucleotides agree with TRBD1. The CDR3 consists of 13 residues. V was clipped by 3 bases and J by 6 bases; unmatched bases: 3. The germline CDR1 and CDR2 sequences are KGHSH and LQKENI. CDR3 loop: CASSPGQGAEQYF. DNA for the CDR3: TGTGCCAGCTCACCGGGACAGGGCGCCGAGCAGTACTTC.

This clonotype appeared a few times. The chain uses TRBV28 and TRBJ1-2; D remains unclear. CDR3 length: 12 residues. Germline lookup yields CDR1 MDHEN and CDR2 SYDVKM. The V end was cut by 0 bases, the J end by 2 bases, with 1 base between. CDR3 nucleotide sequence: TGTGCCAGCAGTTTATGGAACTATGGCTACACCTTC. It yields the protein CASSLWNYGYTF.